This T cell receptor beta chain was recovered during a study of identical twins. The table lists this clonotype with many counts. Per the germline V gene, CDR1 is SGHTA and CDR2 is FQGNSA. The CDR3 has 14 amino acids. With 6 bases removed from V and 4 bases from J, the gap between germline ends came to 14 bases. TCRdb analysed the 5' RACE reads with MiXCR anew, one entry per CDR3 protein. The sample holds 240,000 or so distinct CDR3 sequences, about an eighth seen once. These data also featured in a second study, about yellow fever vaccine responses in identical twins.

The V call is TRBV7-2, the J call TRBJ2-3; weak D call: TRBD1 (5 bases). The sequencing sample was made of memory (CD45RO+) T cells sorted from blood. The receptor comes from a woman under 30 in good health. CDR3 region: CASRRAGLADTQYF. The CDR3 DNA follows: TGTGCCAGCAGACGGGCAGGGCTGGCAGATACGCAGTATTTT.